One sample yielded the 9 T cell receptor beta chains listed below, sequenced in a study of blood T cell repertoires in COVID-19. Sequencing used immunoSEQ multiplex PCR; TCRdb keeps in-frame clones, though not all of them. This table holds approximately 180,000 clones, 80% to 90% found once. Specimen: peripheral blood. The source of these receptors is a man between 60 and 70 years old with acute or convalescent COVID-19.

The CDR3 bases are TGTGCCACCAGCGGAATAGTAGCGGGAGGTTTTTCTTCTAGCACAGATACGCAGTATTTT. Translated: CATSGIVAGGFSSSTDTQYF. V and J are TRBV15 and TRBJ2-3; 10 bases match TRBD2. CDR1 is LNHNV, CDR2 YYDKDF, per germline (reference sequence). The length of the CDR3 is 20 residues. The ends lost 5 bases at V and 0 bases at J; junction bases unmatched: 17.

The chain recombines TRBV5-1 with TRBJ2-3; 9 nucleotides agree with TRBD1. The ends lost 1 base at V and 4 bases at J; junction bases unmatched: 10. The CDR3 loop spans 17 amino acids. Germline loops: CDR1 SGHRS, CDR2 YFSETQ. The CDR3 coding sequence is TGCGCCAGCAGCTTGTACGCCCAGGGACAGGGATCAGATACGCAGTATTTT. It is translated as CASSLYAQGQGSDTQYF.

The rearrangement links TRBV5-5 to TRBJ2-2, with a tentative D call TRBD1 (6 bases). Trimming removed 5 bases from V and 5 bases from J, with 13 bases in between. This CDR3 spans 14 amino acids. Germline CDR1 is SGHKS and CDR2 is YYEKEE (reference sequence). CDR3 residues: CASSIRGGTGELFF. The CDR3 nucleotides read TGTGCCAGCAGTATCAGGGGTGGGACCGGGGAGCTGTTTTTT.

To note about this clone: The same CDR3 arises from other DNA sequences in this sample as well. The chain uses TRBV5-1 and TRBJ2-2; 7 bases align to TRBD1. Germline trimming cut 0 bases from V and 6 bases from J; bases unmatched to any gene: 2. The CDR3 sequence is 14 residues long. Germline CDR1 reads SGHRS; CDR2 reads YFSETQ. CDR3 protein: CASSLGQGAGELFF. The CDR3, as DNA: TGCGCCAGCAGCTTGGGTCAGGGGGCCGGGGAGCTGTTTTTT.

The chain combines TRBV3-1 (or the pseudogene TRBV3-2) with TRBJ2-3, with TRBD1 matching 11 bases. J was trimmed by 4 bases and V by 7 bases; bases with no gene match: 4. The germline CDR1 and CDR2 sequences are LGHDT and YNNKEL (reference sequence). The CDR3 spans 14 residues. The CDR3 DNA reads TGTGCCAGCACGGACAGGGGGCAAGCAGATACGCAGTATTTT. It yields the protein CASTDRGQADTQYF.

This CDR3 reads CAELGGHLHYEQYF. The CDR3 DNA reads as TGTGCCGAGCTGGGTGGGCACCTTCACTACGAGCAGTACTTC. This chain joins TRBV7-5 and TRBJ2-7; TRBD1, the table's D call, was not compared with the DNA. TRBV7-5 is a documented pseudogene. CDR3 length equals 14 residues.

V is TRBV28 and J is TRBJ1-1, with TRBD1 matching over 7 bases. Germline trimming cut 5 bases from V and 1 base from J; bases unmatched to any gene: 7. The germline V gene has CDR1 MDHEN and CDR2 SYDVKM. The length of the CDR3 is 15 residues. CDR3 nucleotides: TGTGCCAGCAGTCCTACCGGGACAGCGAACACTGAAGCTTTCTTT. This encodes CASSPTGTANTEAFF.

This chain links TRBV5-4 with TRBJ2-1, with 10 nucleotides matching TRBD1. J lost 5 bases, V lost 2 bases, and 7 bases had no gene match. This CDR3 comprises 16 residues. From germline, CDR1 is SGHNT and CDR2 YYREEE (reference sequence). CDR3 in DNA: TGTGCCAGCAGCTTTAAGACAGGGGGCCGGGACAATGAGCAGTTCTTC. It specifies CASSFKTGGRDNEQFF.

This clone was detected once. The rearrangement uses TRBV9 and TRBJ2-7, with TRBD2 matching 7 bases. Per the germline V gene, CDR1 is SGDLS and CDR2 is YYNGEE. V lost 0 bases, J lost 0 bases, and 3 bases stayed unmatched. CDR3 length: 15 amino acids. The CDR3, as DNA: TGTGCCAGCAGCGTAGAAACGGGGGGCTCCTACGAGCAGTACTTC. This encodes CASSVETGGSYEQYF.